This T cell receptor beta chain was observed in a study of blood T cells in healthy people across ages. Study at large: Per every two T cells, about one barcoded beta molecule was captured by template switching.

Study results and caveats: Greater diversity and more naive CD4+ cells were seen in long-lived donors than in aged donors. Significant beta diversity loss was already apparent by age approximately 40, declining roughly linearly.

With a J-beta primer mix and a sample-barcoded 5' primer, a second PCR ran about 6 to 11 cycles. MiXCR, applied by TCRdb to the 5' RACE reads, yields one record per CDR3 protein. The sample shows around 940,000 distinct CDR3 sequences, just over 50% of them seen only once. Note on this clonotype: What it recognizes is unknown.

They isolated at least 6.5 million PBMCs from each sample. The V gene lost 5 bases and the J gene lost 0 bases, with 14 bases spanning the gap. The V gene's germline CDR1 is MDHEN and CDR2 SYDVKM. The CDR3 is 16 amino acids. This TCR was recovered from a woman in her fifties or sixties in good health. The source material was blood. This rearrangement joins TRBV28 to TRBJ2-1; possible D gene TRBD1, 6 bases. Here the CDR3 reads CASSTSGGFSYNEQFF. CDR3 nucleotides: TGTGCCAGCAGTACCTCTGGGGGCTTCTCCTACAATGAGCAGTTCTTC.